These 12 T cell receptor beta chains originate from one sample sequenced in a study of CD8 T cells in ankylosing spondylitis. Regarding the study as a whole: Ankylosing spondylitis blood appeared to carry a characteristic TCR beta motif of 7 or 8 highly homologous variants.

Each CDR3 protein gets one entry after TCRdb re-called the 5' RACE reads with MiXCR. The table lists about 840,000 distinct CDR3 sequences, roughly 10% of them singletons. These receptors' antigens are unknown. Sequencing used blood, either unsorted or a sorted T cell fraction (not recorded which). The receptors were sampled from a male donor with ankylosing spondylitis.

In its sample, this clonotype was seen many times. CDR3 loop: CASSPRTGFKGLHF. Here the CDR3 DNA reads TGTGCCAGCAGCCCGAGGACAGGGTTTAAAGGTCTCCACTTT. The chain recombines TRBV12-3 or TRBV12-4 with TRBJ1-6, with 8 positions matching TRBD1. This CDR3 has 14 residues. The J segment lost 16 bases and the V segment lost 6 bases, leaving 14 bases of the junction unmatched.

There are a few counts of this clonotype. The chain employs TRBV4-2 and TRBJ1-4, with D possibly matching TRBD1 (5 bases). Trimming shortened V by 1 base and J by 15 bases, and 21 bases separated the two germline ends. CDR1 and CDR2 (germline): LGHNA, YNFKEQ. The CDR3 spans 15 residues. The CDR3 sequence is CASSQGIGARTPMFF. CDR3 coding DNA: TGTGCCAGCAGCCAAGGTATCGGGGCCCGGACCCCTATGTTTTTT.

In its sample, this clonotype was seen a few times. The genes are TRBV7-2 and TRBJ2-7; 9 positions match TRBD2. Germline assignment: CDR1 SGHTA and CDR2 FQGNSA. The junction had 12 bases not matched to a gene; V was cut back by 4 bases and J by 5 bases. The CDR3 runs to 16 residues. CDR3 DNA: TGTGCCAGCAGCTCCACCGCAGCGGGAGGAAGGCACGAGCAGTACTTC. This codes for CASSSTAAGGRHEQYF. Full variable domain (rest looked up from reference TRBV7-2 and TRBJ2-7): GAGVSQSPSNKVTEKGKDVELRCDPISGHTALYWYRQSLGQGLEFLIYFQGNSAPDKSGLPSDRFSAERTGGSVSTLTIQRTQQEDSAVYLCASSSTAAGGRHEQYFGPGTRLTVT.

As regards this clonotype: At one end, the junction sequence differs from germline, possibly due to a read error. This chain connects TRBV7-7 to TRBJ2-5, with D possibly being TRBD2 (6 bases). Germline CDR1 is SSHAT and CDR2 is FNYEAQ (reference sequence). The CDR3 sequence is 14 residues long. CDR3 nucleotides: TGTGCTAGCAGCTTAGCGACGGGAGCGGAGACCCAGTACTTC. Its protein product is CASSLATGAETQYF. Variable domain in full (rest from reference TRBV7-7 and TRBJ2-5): GAGVSQSPRYKVTKRGQDVTLRCDPISSHATLYWYQQALGQGPEFLTYFNYEAQPDKSGLPSDRFSAERPEGSISTLTIQRTEQRDSAMYRCASSLATGAETQYFGPGTRLLVL.

Ten or more counts support this clonotype. This sequence joins TRBV7-9 and TRBJ2-3; D remains unclear. The germline V gene encodes CDR1 SEHNR and CDR2 FQNEAQ (reference sequence). V was trimmed by 5 bases and J by 2 bases, leaving 8 bases between them. The length of the CDR3 is 13 residues. The CDR3 bases are TGTGCCAGCAGCCCCCGCAACACAGATACGCAGTATTTT. Translation gives CASSPRNTDTQYF.

The chain has TRBV6-6 and TRBJ2-7; D gene unclear. The CDR3 covers 11 residues. Trimming removed 6 bases at V and 3 bases at J, with 6 bases between. Germline-derived CDR1 and CDR2 are MNHNY and SVGAGI (reference sequence). The CDR3 DNA sequence: TGTGCCAGCAGGATTAACTACGAGCAGTACTTC. Protein product: CASRINYEQYF.

This clonotype was counted at least ten times. V gene TRBV4-3 combines with J gene TRBJ1-2, with 8 bases aligning to TRBD1. The CDR3 runs to 18 residues. V was pared by 4 bases and J by 4 bases, with 17 bases of the junction left unmatched. Germline values: CDR1 LGHNA, CDR2 YSLEER. CDR3: CASSRFHSSTGESYGYTF. The DNA for the CDR3 is TGCGCCAGCAGCCGCTTTCATTCCTCGACAGGGGAAAGCTATGGCTACACCTTC.

The chain recombines TRBV20-1 with TRBJ1-5; tentatively, D is TRBD1 (5 bases). Germline V CDR1 and CDR2: DFQATT, SNEGSKA (reference sequence). The V end was cut by 0 bases, the J end by 7 bases, with 16 bases between. CDR3 length equals 15 residues. The CDR3, as DNA: TGCAGTGCTAGAGATCTCGGATCCCGGGGGCAGCCCCAGCATTTT. This gives the protein CSARDLGSRGQPQHF.

The chain uses TRBV29-1 and TRBJ1-2, with 7 bases matching TRBD1. In germline, CDR1 is SQVTM, CDR2 ANQGSEA. Unmatched junction bases numbered 12, after V lost 5 bases and J lost 0 bases. The CDR3 loop spans 16 amino acids. CDR3 sequence reads: CSVSRGGDLTNYGYTF. The CDR3 DNA reads TGCAGCGTTTCCCGAGGGGGCGACCTAACTAACTATGGCTACACCTTC.

Ten or more counts support this clonotype. The rearrangement joins TRBV4-2 to TRBJ2-1; no clear D. The CDR3 sequence is 15 residues long. Germline CDR1 and CDR2: LGHNA and YNFKEQ. V was trimmed by 0 bases and J by 7 bases, leaving 13 bases between them. CDR3 amino acids: CASSQDGQEFNEQFF. The CDR3 DNA follows: TGTGCCAGCAGCCAAGATGGTCAGGAATTTAATGAGCAGTTCTTC.

There are a few counts of this clonotype. The chain has TRBV3-1 and TRBJ1-1, with D unclear. The germline gives CDR1 LGHDT, CDR2 YNNKEL (reference sequence). The ends were cut back, 0 bases at V and 1 base at J, with 12 bases in the middle. This CDR3 contains 16 residues. The chain's CDR3 is CASSQDPAGWNTEAFF. The CDR3 DNA reads as TGTGCCAGCAGCCAAGACCCCGCAGGCTGGAACACTGAAGCTTTCTTT.

This clonotype was seen a handful of times. The rearrangement links TRBV29-1 to TRBJ2-7; 7 bases match TRBD2. Unmatched junction bases numbered 10, after V lost 4 bases and J lost 7 bases. CDR1 is SQVTM and CDR2 is ANQGSEA in the germline V gene. This CDR3 has 13 amino acids. CDR3 sequence: CSVGGGEGSEQYF. The CDR3 DNA reads TGCAGCGTTGGTGGCGGGGAGGGAAGTGAGCAGTACTTC.